The 17 T cell receptor beta chains presented below share a single source sample, sequenced in a study of blood T cell repertoires in COVID-19. Libraries were prepared by immunoSEQ multiplex PCR; TCRdb keeps only in-frame clonotypes and omits some of them. This table has 150,000 to 200,000 clones, about 84% appearing once. The sample was PBMCs or T cells enriched from blood (not recorded which). Source of these receptors: a woman in her 30s who had recovered from COVID-19.

The V call is TRBV29-1, the J call TRBJ2-2, with unresolved D. This CDR3 is 12 amino acids long. The ends were cut back, 3 bases at V and 7 bases at J, with 9 bases in the middle. Per the germline V gene, CDR1 is SQVTM and CDR2 is ANQGSEA. DNA for the CDR3: TGCAGCGTTGATTGTTGCGGCGGGGAGCTGTTTTTT. Translated, it gives CSVDCCGGELFF.

Here the CDR3 DNA reads TGTGCCAGCAGTTTGACAAGGGGCCACGAGCAGTACTTC. Translated, it gives CASSLTRGHEQYF. This chain uses TRBV21-1 with TRBJ2-7; TRBD1, as called in the table, went unchecked against the DNA. TRBV21-1 is recorded as a pseudogene. This CDR3 spans 13 amino acids.

This chain joins TRBV28 and TRBJ1-6; weak D call: TRBD1 (5 bases). Trimming removed 6 bases from V and 8 bases from J, with 14 bases in between. This CDR3 region has 14 residues. Per germline, CDR1 MDHEN and CDR2 SYDVKM. The CDR3 nucleotides read TGTGCCAGCAGAGGGGATTTCAGGGATTCACCCCTCCACTTT. This sequence encodes CASRGDFRDSPLHF.

This chain joins TRBV30 and TRBJ2-7; 9 bases fit TRBD1. There are 13 residues in the CDR3. J lost 4 bases, V lost 1 base, and 2 bases had no gene match. In germline, CDR1 is GTSNPN, CDR2 SVGIG (reference sequence). The CDR3 protein is CAWSAGTGYEQYF. The CDR3 DNA sequence: TGTGCCTGGAGTGCCGGGACAGGGTACGAGCAGTACTTC.

This clone is a singleton in its sample. V is TRBV5-1 and J is TRBJ1-6; D is ambiguous. Germline CDR1 reads SGHRS; CDR2 reads YFSETQ. V was cut by 2 bases and J by 5 bases, with 11 bases left in between. The CDR3 sequence is 15 residues long. The DNA for the CDR3 is TGCGCCAGCAGCTTCGAGGAGGTGGATAATTCACCCCTCCACTTT. It is translated as CASSFEEVDNSPLHF.

The chain carries TRBV28 and TRBJ1-1; no firm D call. The CDR3 runs 12 residues. Trimming took 3 bases from V and 7 from J, leaving 9 bases between them. The germline gives CDR1 MDHEN, CDR2 SYDVKM. The DNA of the CDR3 is TGTGCCAGCAGTTTTAGAGGGCTTGAAGCTTTCTTT. Its translation is CASSFRGLEAFF.

This clone was picked up one time. The V and J genes are TRBV2 and TRBJ2-7; 10 bases agree with TRBD1. The CDR3 is made up of 14 amino acids. The germline V gene encodes CDR1 SNHLY and CDR2 FYNNEI. J gave up 3 bases and V 4 bases, and 3 bases lay outside the gene matches. The DNA for the CDR3 is TGTGCCAGCAGTGGACAGGGGGCTTACTACGAGCAGTACTTC. The encoded protein is CASSGQGAYYEQYF.

The chain joins TRBV3-1 (or the pseudogene TRBV3-2) to TRBJ2-7; a possible D gene is TRBD2 (7 bases). The germline CDR1 and CDR2 sequences are LGHDT and YNNKEL (reference sequence). V lost 0 bases to trimming and J lost 5 bases, with 23 bases between them. The CDR3 is made up of 18 amino acids. The CDR3 region has the DNA TGTGCCAGCAGCCAAGAGGGTCCGAGGACGGGGGGCCTTGACGAGCAGTACTTC. Translation gives CASSQEGPRTGGLDEQYF.

This chain uses TRBV5-1 with TRBJ2-1, with TRBD1 identical over 8 bases. Germline V gene lookup returns CDR1 SGHRS and CDR2 YFSETQ. The CDR3 spans 17 residues. With V trimmed by 0 bases and J by 7 bases, 12 bases remained unmatched. CDR3 residues: CASSLEGQVSRLNEQFF. Here the CDR3 DNA reads TGCGCCAGCAGCTTGGAGGGACAGGTATCTAGATTGAATGAGCAGTTCTTC.

The J gene is TRBJ1-2, the V gene TRBV21-1. TRBV21-1 is designated a pseudogene. The CDR3 totals 14 residues. CDR3 in DNA: TGTGCCAGCAGCAAATCCCCTCGAGCGCATGGCTACACCTTC. Translation gives CASSKSPRAHGYTF.

The chain recombines TRBV6-4 with TRBJ2-7; possibly TRBD1 for D (6 bases). The CDR3 sequence is 13 residues long. The germline V gene has CDR1 MRHNA and CDR2 SNTAGT. V lost 4 bases and J lost 7, with 14 bases in between. The CDR3 spells CASSGSPGTEQYF. CDR3 nucleotide sequence: TGTGCCAGCAGTGGATCGCCCGGGACAGAGCAGTACTTC.

J is TRBJ1-2 and V is TRBV6-2 or TRBV6-3; 7 bases are shared with TRBD1. The CDR3 covers 15 residues. Germline V gene sequence: CDR1 MNHEY, CDR2 SVGEGT. With 6 bases clipped from V and 0 bases from J, the junction kept 7 bases outside the gene matches. For the CDR3, the DNA is TGTGCCAGCAGCTCCCGGGACAGAACTAACTATGGCTACACCTTC. Translating it yields CASSSRDRTNYGYTF.

The table lists this clone with a few counts. The CDR3 is CASLPSGFNTGELFF. Here the CDR3 DNA reads TGTGCCAGCCTCCCTAGCGGGTTTAACACCGGGGAGCTGTTTTTT. This sequence joins TRBV2 and TRBJ2-2, with TRBD2 matching over 8 bases. This CDR3 contains 15 residues. Germline V gene data show CDR1 as SNHLY and CDR2 as FYNNEI. The J segment lost 2 bases and the V segment lost 8 bases, leaving 7 bases of the junction unmatched.

The chain combines TRBV11-2 with TRBJ2-3; 14 bases are shared with TRBD2. Germline V gives CDR1 SGHAT, CDR2 FQNNGV. Trimming took 0 bases from V and 2 from J; bases not matched to a gene: 10. The CDR3 is 20 amino acids. In nucleotides, the CDR3 is TGTGCCAGCAGCTTAGAAGATTGGGGACTAGCGGGAGAACCCACAGATACGCAGTATTTT. Protein: CASSLEDWGLAGEPTDTQYF.

V is TRBV10-3 and J is TRBJ1-2; TRBD1 aligns across 7 bases. Germline values: CDR1 ENHRY, CDR2 SYGVKD. The CDR3 is 13 amino acids. Losses at the gene ends were 3 bases for V and 4 bases for J; bases not matched to a gene: 2. CDR3 sequence (DNA): TGTGCCATCAGTGATCCAGGGGGCTATGGCTACACCTTC. This encodes CAISDPGGYGYTF.

The rearrangement uses TRBV6-5 and TRBJ1-6, with 9 bases lining up with TRBD1. The V and J ends lost 6 bases and 5 bases, in that order; junction bases with no gene match: 5. In germline, CDR1 is MNHEY, CDR2 SVGAGI. The CDR3 has 15 amino acids. CDR3: CASSQGDRDNSPLHF. DNA of the CDR3: TGTGCCAGCAGCCAAGGGGACAGGGATAATTCACCCCTCCACTTT.

This clone has at least ten counts. This chain uses TRBV25-1 with TRBJ2-7; no firm D call. The V end lost 8 bases, the J end lost 3 bases, and 8 bases lay between the germline ends. The CDR3 spans 11 residues. The germline V gene has CDR1 MGHDK and CDR2 SYGVNS. For the CDR3, the DNA is TGTGCCAGCGGCAGTTTCTACGAGCAGTACTTC. Encoded protein: CASGSFYEQYF.